The rows below give T cell receptor beta chains drawn from one sample of a study of blood T cell repertoires in COVID-19. Data came from immunoSEQ multiplex PCR; TCRdb stores just in-frame clones and leaves some out. The sample holds fewer than 300,000 clones; approximately 92% are singletons and the top ten take approximately 2.5%. The specimen sequenced was peripheral blood. All receptors come from a person under 35 with COVID-19, enrolled during active disease. Both conserved end residues are part of each CDR3. A D gene is named only where the DNA matches it firmly. Clone size, where shown, is once, few, many, or a class for clones that have expanded.

CDR3aa: CASSISGLGTQYF
CDR3nt: TGTGCCAGTAGTATATCGGGATTGGGGACCCAGTACTTC
v_gene: TRBV19
abundance: NA
j_gene: TRBJ2-5
d_gene: NA

CDR3aa: CASSPDRGDEKLFF
CDR3nt: TGTGCCAGCTCACCGGACAGGGGTGATGAAAAACTGTTTTTT
v_gene: TRBV18
abundance: once
j_gene: TRBJ1-4
d_gene: TRBD1

CDR3aa: CASSDGGGPPYTF
CDR3nt: TGTGCCAGCAGTGACGGGGGGGGACCGCCCTACACCTTC
v_gene: TRBV6-1
abundance: once
j_gene: TRBJ1-2
d_gene: NA

CDR3aa: CASRGDSRYEQYF
CDR3nt: TGTGCCAGCAGGGGAGATTCGCGGTACGAGCAGTACTTC
v_gene: TRBV25-1
abundance: once
j_gene: TRBJ2-7
d_gene: NA

CDR3aa: CASSLAGGLGNEQFF
CDR3nt: TGTGCCAGTAGTCTCGCGGGAGGGCTAGGTAATGAGCAGTTCTTC
v_gene: TRBV19
abundance: NA
j_gene: TRBJ2-1
d_gene: TRBD2

CDR3aa: CASSKGTAFSYNSPLHF
CDR3nt: TGTGCCAGCAGCAAAGGGACAGCCTTCTCCTATAATTCACCCCTCCACTTT
v_gene: TRBV9
abundance: few
j_gene: TRBJ1-6
d_gene: TRBD1

CDR3aa: CASSEAGAGNTIYF
CDR3nt: TGTGCCAGCAGTGAGGCAGGGGCTGGAAACACCATATATTTT
v_gene: TRBV2
abundance: NA
j_gene: TRBJ1-3
d_gene: NA

CDR3aa: CASSKATSGSFPDTQYF
CDR3nt: TGTGCCAGCAGCAAGGCGACTAGCGGGAGTTTCCCAGATACGCAGTATTTT
v_gene: TRBV11-3
abundance: NA
j_gene: TRBJ2-3
d_gene: TRBD2

CDR3aa: CASSILGGAGGEQYF
CDR3nt: TGTGCCAGCAGTATATTGGGAGGGGCCGGCGGCGAGCAGTACTTC
v_gene: TRBV3-1/TRBV3-2
abundance: NA
j_gene: TRBJ2-7
d_gene: TRBD2

CDR3aa: CASTPWPRQGVSNTEAFF
CDR3nt: TGTGCCAGCACCCCCTGGCCTCGACAGGGGGTTTCGAACACTGAAGCTTTCTTT
v_gene: TRBV27
abundance: NA
j_gene: TRBJ1-1
d_gene: TRBD1

CDR3aa: CATSRDWREYTDTQYF
CDR3nt: TGTGCCACCAGCAGAGATTGGCGGGAGTACACAGATACGCAGTATTTT
v_gene: TRBV15
abundance: NA
j_gene: TRBJ2-3
d_gene: TRBD2

CDR3aa: CATSDLDGYTF
CDR3nt: TGTGCCACCAGTGATCTAGATGGCTACACCTTC
v_gene: TRBV24-1
abundance: NA
j_gene: TRBJ1-2
d_gene: NA

CDR3aa: CASSTRLAVEQFF
CDR3nt: TGTGCCAGTAGCACCAGACTAGCAGTTGAGCAGTTCTTC
v_gene: TRBV19
abundance: NA
j_gene: TRBJ2-1
d_gene: TRBD2

CDR3aa: CASSWATGQGEETQYF
CDR3nt: TGTGCCAGCAGCTGGGCGACGGGACAGGGGGAAGAGACCCAGTACTTC
v_gene: TRBV7-2
abundance: NA
j_gene: TRBJ2-5
d_gene: TRBD1

CDR3aa: CASSYGGAITDTQYF
CDR3nt: TGCGCCAGCAGCTATGGGGGGGCGATTACAGATACGCAGTATTTT
v_gene: TRBV5-1
abundance: NA
j_gene: TRBJ2-3
d_gene: NA

CDR3aa: CASSPRLAGANEQFF
CDR3nt: TGTGCCAGCTCACCACGACTAGCGGGAGCTAATGAGCAGTTCTTC
v_gene: TRBV18
abundance: NA
j_gene: TRBJ2-1
d_gene: TRBD2

CDR3aa: CASSLGTGEVSNQPQHF
CDR3nt: TGCGCCAGCAGCTTGGGGACAGGGGAGGTAAGCAATCAGCCCCAGCATTTT
v_gene: TRBV5-1
abundance: once
j_gene: TRBJ1-5
d_gene: TRBD1

CDR3aa: CASSLSDFLTGELFF
CDR3nt: TGTGCCAGCAGCTTGTCGGACTTCCTCACCGGGGAGCTGTTTTTT
v_gene: TRBV11-2
abundance: NA
j_gene: TRBJ2-2
d_gene: NA

CDR3aa: CASSVDRGRSTDTQYF
CDR3nt: TGTGCCAGCAGCGTAGACAGGGGACGTAGCACAGATACGCAGTATTTT
v_gene: TRBV9
abundance: NA
j_gene: TRBJ2-3
d_gene: TRBD1

CDR3aa: CASSTGGSGDEQYF
CDR3nt: TGCGCCAGCAGCACTGGCGGGAGTGGTGACGAGCAGTACTTC
v_gene: TRBV4-3
abundance: NA
j_gene: TRBJ2-7
d_gene: TRBD2

CDR3aa: CASSREQVTGELFF
CDR3nt: TGTGCCAGCAGCCGGGAACAGGTTACCGGGGAGCTGTTTTTT
v_gene: TRBV4-2
abundance: NA
j_gene: TRBJ2-2
d_gene: NA

CDR3aa: CASSRWEGSGNTIYF
CDR3nt: TGCGCCAGCAGCCGGTGGGAGGGCTCTGGAAACACCATATATTTT
v_gene: TRBV5-1
abundance: few
j_gene: TRBJ1-3
d_gene: NA

CDR3aa: CASSPVGAGGSDTQYF
CDR3nt: TGTGCCAGTAGTCCGGTGGGGGCGGGAGGTTCAGATACGCAGTATTTT
v_gene: TRBV19
abundance: NA
j_gene: TRBJ2-3
d_gene: TRBD2

CDR3aa: CASRRQDRETQYF
CDR3nt: TGTGCCAGCAGAAGACAGGACCGGGAGACCCAGTACTTC
v_gene: TRBV6-5
abundance: NA
j_gene: TRBJ2-5
d_gene: NA

CDR3aa: CASRTGQGAYEQYF
CDR3nt: TGTGCCAGCAGAACGGGACAGGGGGCCTACGAGCAGTACTTC
v_gene: TRBV6-5
abundance: NA
j_gene: TRBJ2-7
d_gene: TRBD1

CDR3aa: CASSEGAGQGTDTQYF
CDR3nt: TGTGCCAGCAGTGAAGGGGCGGGACAGGGCACAGATACGCAGTATTTT
v_gene: TRBV6-1
abundance: NA
j_gene: TRBJ2-3
d_gene: TRBD1

CDR3aa: CASSSSQGEMNYGYTF
CDR3nt: TGTGCCAGCAGTTCAAGCCAGGGTGAAATGAACTATGGCTACACCTTC
v_gene: TRBV6-5
abundance: once
j_gene: TRBJ1-2
d_gene: NA

CDR3aa: CASSSQGSGTEAFF
CDR3nt: TGCGCCAGCAGTTCACAGGGATCGGGCACTGAAGCTTTCTTT
v_gene: TRBV5-1
abundance: NA
j_gene: TRBJ1-1
d_gene: NA